This entry lists 24 T cell receptor beta chains sequenced from one sample in a study of T cell responses to AZD1222 COVID-19 vaccine. Here immunoSEQ multiplex PCR was the method, and the copy in TCRdb shows in-frame clones only, minus some. The sample gives 150,000 to 200,000 clones, around 88% of which show up once; roughly 0.98% is in the top ten. Sequencing used peripheral blood, obtained 28 days after the second AZD1222 dose. All receptors come from an adult who received the AZD1222 COVID-19 vaccine.

V and J are TRBV6-2 or TRBV6-3 and TRBJ1-5; 7 bases agree with TRBD1. Trimming took 5 bases from V and 3 from J; bases not matched to a gene: 4. Germline V gene sequence: CDR1 MNHEY, CDR2 SVGEGT. The CDR3 is made up of 14 amino acids. CDR3 coding DNA: TGTGCCAGCAGTAGGGACAGCCCCAATCAGCCCCAGCATTTT. Its translation is CASSRDSPNQPQHF.

The gene calls are TRBV27 and TRBJ1-2; TRBD1 agrees at 8 bases. Losses at the gene ends were 3 bases for V and 8 bases for J; bases not matched to a gene: 8. The CDR3 has 14 amino acids. The V gene's germline CDR1 is MNHEY and CDR2 SMNVEV (reference sequence). CDR3 in DNA: TGTGCCAGCAGTTTGGGACAGGCCCCCGGGGGCTACACCTTC. It encodes CASSLGQAPGGYTF.

The CDR3 region is CASSQVGSHGYTF. In DNA form, the CDR3 reads TGCGCCAGCAGCCAAGTTGGGTCTCATGGCTACACCTTC. V gene TRBV4-1 combines with J gene TRBJ1-2; the D is unclear. The CDR3 totals 13 residues. The V gene lost 1 base and the J gene lost 6 bases, with 9 bases spanning the gap. Germline assignment: CDR1 MGHRA and CDR2 YSYEKL.

V usage is TRBV19 and J usage is TRBJ1-2; D is unresolved. Trimming took 10 bases from V and 8 from J, leaving 23 bases between them. The CDR3 spans 14 residues. Per the germline V gene, CDR1 is LNHDA and CDR2 is SQIVND (reference sequence). The CDR3 DNA is TGTGCCACCCGACGCGGATCCGCAGCGGGCGGCTACACCTTC. As protein: CATRRGSAAGGYTF.

The V and J genes are TRBV6-5 and TRBJ1-1; D uncertain. The CDR3 loop spans 13 amino acids. Germline V gene data show CDR1 as MNHEY and CDR2 as SVGAGI. The V end was cut by 4 bases, the J end by 0 bases, with 6 bases between. This CDR3 reads CASSLGLNTEAFF. DNA for the CDR3: TGTGCCAGCAGTTTGGGGTTGAACACTGAAGCTTTCTTT.

The chain recombines TRBV3-1 (or the pseudogene TRBV3-2) with TRBJ2-3; D not certain. V was pared by 3 bases and J by 1 base, with 2 bases between. The germline gives CDR1 LGHDT, CDR2 YNNKEL (reference sequence). This CDR3 comprises 12 residues. CDR3 in DNA: TGTGCCAGCAGCCACCGCACAGATACGCAGTATTTT. Its translation: CASSHRTDTQYF.

The rearrangement joins TRBV3-1 (or the pseudogene TRBV3-2) to TRBJ2-3; 9 nucleotides match TRBD2. Germline assignment: CDR1 LGHDT and CDR2 YNNKEL (reference sequence). V shed 4 bases and J 7 bases; nucleotides not matched to a gene: 9. The CDR3 contains 15 residues. This CDR3 is CASSRPGGGANTQYF. Written as DNA, the CDR3 is TGTGCCAGCAGCCGACCGGGCGGGGGGGCGAATACGCAGTATTTT.

The chain uses TRBV12-5 and TRBJ2-3, with D tentatively TRBD2 (5 bases). Germline V gene data show CDR1 as LGHNT and CDR2 as FRNRAP. Trimming removed 7 bases from V and 5 bases from J, with 13 bases in between. The CDR3 is 13 amino acids. The CDR3 sequence is CASAWGDRDTQYF. DNA of the CDR3: TGTGCTAGTGCTTGGGGAGACCGAGATACGCAGTATTTT.

This chain connects TRBV7-9 to TRBJ2-7; 11 bases are shared with TRBD1. The CDR3 has 14 amino acids. V trimming: 4 bases; J trimming: 6 bases; junction bases outside the gene matches: 5. The germline gives CDR1 SEHNR, CDR2 FQNEAQ (reference sequence). CDR3 nucleotide sequence: TGTGCCAGCAGCTCCTGGGACAGGGGGTCCGAGCAGTACTTC. This translates into CASSSWDRGSEQYF.

The V gene is TRBV4-1, the J gene TRBJ2-7; TRBD2 matches at 10 bases. This CDR3 is 14 amino acids long. V lost 2 bases and J lost 2; bases outside the gene matches: 0. The germline gives CDR1 MGHRA, CDR2 YSYEKL. CDR3: CASSQLAGAYEQYF. The CDR3 nucleotides read TGCGCCAGCAGCCAACTAGCGGGGGCCTACGAGCAGTACTTC.

This clone has a single count. The J gene is TRBJ2-5, the V gene TRBV13; 7 bases line up with TRBD2. Germline V gives CDR1 PRHDT, CDR2 FYEKMQ (reference sequence). The J segment lost 5 bases and the V segment lost 5 bases, leaving 14 bases of the junction unmatched. This CDR3 comprises 16 residues. CDR3: CASSKSGTTLSETQYF. The CDR3 DNA reads as TGTGCCAGCAGCAAATCCGGGACTACGTTATCCGAGACCCAGTACTTC. The full variable domain, its missing parts supplied by reference TRBV13 and TRBJ2-5, is AAGVIQSPRHLIKEKRETATLKCYPIPRHDTVYWYQQGPGQDPQFLISFYEKMQSDKGSIPDRFSAQQFSDYHSELNMSSLELGDSALYFCASSKSGTTLSETQYFGPGTRLLVL.

This clone was seen just once. V and J are TRBV10-3 and TRBJ2-6; D ambiguous. The length of the CDR3 is 17 residues. V dropped 7 bases and J dropped 0 bases, with 16 bases sitting between them. Germline assignment: CDR1 ENHRY and CDR2 SYGVKD. CDR3 sequence reads: CAIMAFGPGSGANVLTF. In nucleotides, the CDR3 is TGTGCCATCATGGCCTTTGGTCCGGGCTCTGGGGCCAACGTCCTGACTTTC.

The V call is TRBV4-2, the J call TRBJ1-4, with D tentatively TRBD1 (6 bases). Deletions cut 5 bases from V and 7 bases from J, with 17 bases between. CDR3 size: 15 residues. Germline V gene data show CDR1 as LGHNA and CDR2 as YNFKEQ. CDR3 sequence reads: CASSYRQAIGEKLFF. The CDR3 coding sequence is TGTGCCAGCAGCTACCGACAGGCGATCGGTGAAAAACTGTTTTTT.

This chain links TRBV18 with TRBJ1-6, with D maybe TRBD1 (5 bases). The CDR3 extends over 14 amino acids. Trimming cost V 3 bases and J 7 bases, with 10 bases left between them. Germline V CDR1 and CDR2: KGHSH, LQKENI. This CDR3 is CASSPGTENSPLHF. The CDR3, as DNA: TGTGCCAGCTCACCCGGGACGGAGAATTCACCCCTCCACTTT.

The J gene is TRBJ2-7, the V gene TRBV10-3; tentative D call: TRBD1 (6 bases). CDR1 ENHRY and CDR2 SYGVKD come from the germline V gene. The CDR3 covers 12 residues. V lost 6 bases to trimming and J lost 1 base, with 7 bases between them. CDR3 coding DNA: TGTGCCATCAGGACAGGATCCTACGAGCAGTACTTC. Translation gives CAIRTGSYEQYF.

The rearrangement uses TRBV5-4 and TRBJ2-1; 7 nucleotides match TRBD1. The CDR3 has 16 residues. V dropped 1 base and J dropped 5; count of bases not matched to a gene: 9. The germline V gene has CDR1 SGHNT and CDR2 YYREEE (reference sequence). This CDR3 reads CASSLIRGRFHNEQFF. The CDR3 DNA is TGTGCCAGCAGCTTGATTAGGGGGCGATTCCACAATGAGCAGTTCTTC.

This clone was observed a few times. V usage is TRBV3-1 (or the pseudogene TRBV3-2) and J usage is TRBJ1-3; D ambiguous. The V end lost 1 base, the J end lost 4 bases, and 11 bases lay between the germline ends. The CDR3 consists of 15 residues. From germline, CDR1 is LGHDT and CDR2 YNNKEL (reference sequence). CDR3 coding DNA: TGTGCCAGCAGCCAAGCGGCGGCAGAAGGAAACACCATATATTTT. Translated, it gives CASSQAAAEGNTIYF.

The chain combines TRBV4-1 with TRBJ2-2; 9 bases match TRBD2. Per germline, CDR1 MGHRA and CDR2 YSYEKL. There are 17 residues in the CDR3. The V gene end was trimmed by 1 base and the J gene end by 1 base; junction bases not matched to a gene: 4. The CDR3 is CASSQVLAGMNTGELFF. The CDR3 coding sequence is TGCGCCAGCAGCCAAGTCCTAGCGGGGATGAACACCGGGGAGCTGTTTTTT.

The chain employs TRBV4-1 and TRBJ1-2, with TRBD1 matching 7 bases. V lost 0 bases to trimming and J lost 2 bases; unmatched junction nucleotides: 6. Germline-derived CDR1 and CDR2 are MGHRA and YSYEKL. The CDR3 totals 16 residues. The DNA of the CDR3 is TGCGCCAGCAGCCAAGATCGAGGGGGCGCGAACTATGGCTACACCTTC. This encodes CASSQDRGGANYGYTF.

This chain uses TRBV5-4 with TRBJ1-2; the D is unclear. The V gene's germline CDR1 is SGHNT and CDR2 YYREEE (reference sequence). This CDR3 contains 13 residues. Trimming shortened V by 7 bases and J by 2 bases, and 12 bases separated the two germline ends. The CDR3, as DNA: TGTGCCAGCTTAGAGGTGGAGAACTATGGCTACACCTTC. Translation gives CASLEVENYGYTF.

The chain employs TRBV12-3 or TRBV12-4 and TRBJ2-1; D remains ambiguous. V was trimmed by 0 bases and J by 9 bases, leaving 9 bases between them. This CDR3 contains 13 residues. The CDR3 region has the DNA TGTGCCAGCAGTTTAGCGCGAAGGAGTGAGCAGTTCTTC. Residues: CASSLARRSEQFF.

The chain is built from TRBV27 and TRBJ2-1; TRBD2 aligns across 12 bases. Germline CDR1 is MNHEY and CDR2 is SMNVEV (reference sequence). Trimming at V came to 8 bases and at J to 9 bases, leaving 14 bases not matched to a gene. This CDR3 is 16 amino acids long. CDR3 bases: TGTGCCAGCGGGTCCCCCCTAGCGGGGGGGATCGGTGAGCAGTTCTTC. This sequence encodes CASGSPLAGGIGEQFF.

The chain links TRBV6-5 to TRBJ2-7, with 8 bases fitting TRBD1. V shed 6 bases and J 5 bases; nucleotides not matched to a gene: 3. CDR1 and CDR2 (germline): MNHEY, SVGAGI. This CDR3 spans 12 amino acids. The CDR3 nucleotides are TGTGCCAGCAGGGACAGGGTTGACGAGCAGTACTTC. This sequence encodes CASRDRVDEQYF.

The rearrangement joins TRBV19 to TRBJ1-2; 7 bases agree with TRBD1. J was trimmed by 6 bases and V by 5 bases; bases with no gene match: 9. CDR1 is LNHDA and CDR2 is SQIVND in the germline V gene (reference sequence). The CDR3 contains 14 residues. CDR3 bases: TGTGCCAGTAGTTCCGGGACAGTAGAAGATGGCTACACCTTC. Translated: CASSSGTVEDGYTF. Full variable domain (missing parts from reference TRBV19 and TRBJ1-2): DGGITQSPKYLFRKEGQNVTLSCEQNLNHDAMYWYRQDPGQGLRLIYYSQIVNDFQKGDIAEGYSVSREKKESFPLTVTSAQKNPTAFYLCASSSGTVEDGYTFGSGTRLTVV.